The rows below give T cell receptor beta chains drawn from one sample of a study of T cells after yellow fever vaccination. MiXCR was run by TCRdb on the 5' RACE reads, yielding one entry per CDR3 protein. The repertoire holds over 120,000 distinct CDR3 sequences, with approximately 6.6% as singletons. The sample was CD4+ T cells sorted from PBMCs, taken 10 days after the yellow fever booster vaccination. These receptors were taken from a young man who received the YFV17D yellow fever vaccine. CDR3s include the opening cysteine and the closing phenylalanine or tryptophan. D genes are given only for firm matches. The listing skips clone size in some rows; elsewhere it reads once, few, many or a size class.

D	J	V	size	DNA	CDR3
TRBD2	TRBJ2-1	TRBV9	.	TGTGCCAGCAGTCAAGCGGGAGGGGACTACAATGAGCAGTTCTTC	CASSQAGGDYNEQFF
.	TRBJ1-3	TRBV10-3	many	TGTGCCATCAGTGAGTCTGTTTGGTCTGGAAACACCATATATTTT	CAISESVWSGNTIYF
.	TRBJ1-2	TRBV14	few	TGTGCCAGCAGCCGAGTATCCCCTCTTGTCTTC	CASSRVSPLVF
TRBD2	TRBJ2-1	TRBV20-1	few	TGCAGTGCTAGAGACCCACTAGCGGGAGAGAGAAATGAGCAGTTCTTC	CSARDPLAGERNEQFF
TRBD2	TRBJ2-1	TRBV20-1	.	TGCAGTGCTAGTGGACCGGGAGGGGACTACAATGAGCAGTTCTTC	CSASGPGGDYNEQFF
.	TRBJ1-1	TRBV30	.	TGTGCCTGGGGCAGGGCGAACACTGAAGCTTTCTTT	CAWGRANTEAFF
.	TRBJ2-7	TRBV19	.	TGTGCCAGTAGTCGTCATTTCTACGAGCAGTACTTC	CASSRHFYEQYF
TRBD2	TRBJ2-1	TRBV4-3	many	TGCGCCAGCAGCCCCGCTCTAGCGGTAGGCTCCTACAATGAGCAGTTCTTC	CASSPALAVGSYNEQFF
.	TRBJ2-3	TRBV15	many	TGTGCCACCAGCTCAGAGTTTGTAGGGGGGGATACGCAGTATTTT	CATSSEFVGGDTQYF
.	TRBJ2-7	TRBV20-1	many	TGCAGTGGCACCGGTGGGCGGAACTACGAGCAGTACTTC	CSGTGGRNYEQYF
TRBD1	TRBJ2-7	TRBV9	many	TGTGCCAGCAGCGTAGGTTCAGGGACAGGGATCGACGAGCAGTACTTC	CASSVGSGTGIDEQYF
.	TRBJ2-7	TRBV18	many	TGTGCCAGCTCCGCAAATCCCAGAGACTACGAGCAGTACTTC	CASSANPRDYEQYF
TRBD1	TRBJ2-5	TRBV7-2	.	TGTGCCAGCAGCTCCTACAGGGGGCAAGAGAACCAGTACTTC	CASSSYRGQENQYF
TRBD2	TRBJ2-7	TRBV20-1	few	TGCAGTGTCCAAGGGGCGGGAGAGGGGTACGAGCAGTACTTC	CSVQGAGEGYEQYF
.	TRBJ1-1	TRBV5-1	.	TGCGCCAGCAGCTTCGCAGCGAACACTGAAGCTTTCTTT	CASSFAANTEAFF
.	TRBJ2-1	TRBV7-2	many	TGTGCCAGCGGGCCGGTTTACTACAATGAGCAGTTCTTC	CASGPVYYNEQFF
TRBD2	TRBJ2-1	TRBV5-4	few	TGTGCCAGCAGCCCCACTAGCGGGAGGATCTACAATGAGCAGTTCTTC	CASSPTSGRIYNEQFF
TRBD2	TRBJ2-7	TRBV7-2	many	TGTGCCAGCAGCTTTACTAGCGGCCCAGCGGAGCAGTACTTC	CASSFTSGPAEQYF
TRBD1	TRBJ2-7	TRBV12-3/TRBV12-4	many	TGTGCCAGCAGTGACAGGGCCCGGAGCGAGCAGTACTTC	CASSDRARSEQYF
.	TRBJ1-1	TRBV6-1	many	TGTGCCAGCAGTCTGGCGGGCCCGAACACTGAAGCTTTCTTT	CASSLAGPNTEAFF
.	TRBJ2-3	TRBV6-5	many	TGTGCCAGCAGTTACTTGGCGGGGCCGCAGTATTTT	CASSYLAGPQYF
.	TRBJ2-2	TRBV5-1	many	TGCGCCAGCAGCTTGCAGGGGTCGTTCGCCGGGGAGCTGTTTTTT	CASSLQGSFAGELFF
.	TRBJ2-2	TRBV7-6	many	TGTGCCAGCAGCCCGACAGGCCCGAACACCGGGGAGCTGTTTTTT	CASSPTGPNTGELFF
.	TRBJ2-2	TRBV18	.	TGTGCCAGCTCACCAAGGATTTCCGGCCAAACCGGGGAGCTGTTTTTT	CASSPRISGQTGELFF
.	TRBJ2-2	TRBV24-1	many	TGTGCCACCAGCCGCGAGGGGACCACCGGGGAGCTGTTTTTT	CATSREGTTGELFF
.	TRBJ2-2	TRBV28	many	TGTGCCAGCGCCCCTCAGGGTATTCGGGACACCGGGGAGCTGTTTTTT	CASAPQGIRDTGELFF
TRBD2	TRBJ2-1	TRBV7-6	many	TGTGCCAGCACTATAGCGGGAGGGGACAATGAGCAGTTCTTC	CASTIAGGDNEQFF
.	TRBJ2-1	TRBV20-1	few	TGCAGTGCAACCGTGGGGGCTCTCATCAATGAGCAGTTCTTC	CSATVGALINEQFF
TRBD1	TRBJ1-5	TRBV29-1	many	TGCAGCGTTGGAGGACAGGGTGGGACCCAGCATTTT	CSVGGQGGTQHF
.	TRBJ1-1	TRBV2	many	TGTGCCAGCGTGGAGGCCACTGAAGCTTTCTTT	CASVEATEAFF
.	TRBJ2-7	TRBV7-2	.	TGTGCCAGCAGCTTCAGAATAGGAAAGTACTTC	CASSFRIGKYF
.	TRBJ1-1	TRBV5-1	many	TGCGCCAGCAGCTGGGAAGTAATGAACACTGAAGCTTTCTTT	CASSWEVMNTEAFF
.	TRBJ2-3	TRBV5-1	many	TGCGCCAGCAGCATAGGTACACCCGCAGATACGCAGTATTTT	CASSIGTPADTQYF
.	TRBJ2-2	TRBV20-1	many	TGCAGTGCTAGGAGGACCCGGAGCGCCGGGGAGCTGTTTTTT	CSARRTRSAGELFF
.	TRBJ2-7	TRBV7-2	.	TGTGCCAGCAGCAAAACGGTGGGCAGCTCCTACGAGCAGTACTTC	CASSKTVGSSYEQYF
.	TRBJ2-4	TRBV6-1	many	TGTGCCAGCAGCGCAGGCCGGGGACCCAAAAACATTCAGTACTTC	CASSAGRGPKNIQYF
.	TRBJ2-7	TRBV15	.	TGTGCCACCAGCACCCATGGGGGTTCCGAGCAGTACTTC	CATSTHGGSEQYF
.	TRBJ2-5	TRBV3-1	few	TGTGCCAGCAACGGAGGGTATGGGGAGACCCAGTACTTC	CASNGGYGETQYF
.	TRBJ2-2	TRBV6-5	many	TGTGCCAGCAGTTACTCGGCAGGGATGGGGGGAGGCACCGGGGAGCTGTTTTTT	CASSYSAGMGGGTGELFF
.	TRBJ2-7	TRBV6-2/TRBV6-3	many	TGTGCCAGCAGTTACTCGACGGCCTACGAGCAGTACTTC	CASSYSTAYEQYF
.	TRBJ2-2	TRBV6-5	few	TGTGCCAGCAGTTACGAAGCGGCACGAAGGGTCACCGGGGAGCTGTTTTTT	CASSYEAARRVTGELFF
.	TRBJ2-1	TRBV7-2	many	TGTGCCAGCAGCTTAGCTTCCGGACAGAACAATGAGCAGTTCTTC	CASSLASGQNNEQFF
.	TRBJ2-5	TRBV12-3/TRBV12-4	many	TGTGCCAGCACCCCCCGACAGCGCCAAGAGACCCAGTACTTC	CASTPRQRQETQYF
TRBD2	TRBJ2-1	TRBV7-6	many	TGTGCCAGCAGCTTAGACGCAGCTAGCGGGAGTAATGAGCAGTTCTTC	CASSLDAASGSNEQFF
.	TRBJ1-4	TRBV7-9	few	TGTGCCAGCAGGCGAACTTCGGGGGGTGAAAAACTGTTTTTT	CASRRTSGGEKLFF
.	TRBJ2-3	TRBV7-2	many	TGTGCCAGCAGCCCACTAGCACCTAGCACAGATACGCAGTATTTT	CASSPLAPSTDTQYF
.	TRBJ1-2	TRBV4-3	few	TGCGCCAGCAGCCAAGATGAACAGAACTATGGCTACACCTTC	CASSQDEQNYGYTF
.	TRBJ2-7	TRBV5-1	many	TGCGCCAGCAGCGTTTTCGGAGGGGCCAACCCTTCCGAGCAGTACTTC	CASSVFGGANPSEQYF
TRBD1	TRBJ1-1	TRBV5-1	many	TGCGCCAGCAGCTCCGGACAGGGTTGGGAAACTGAAGCTTTCTTT	CASSSGQGWETEAFF